Below are 22 T cell receptor beta chains sequenced from a single sample in a study of Tregs in tolerant kidney transplant recipients. Clones were read by immunoSEQ multiplex PCR, and TCRdb kept only the in-frame ones, dropping some. Its clone listing holds approximately 49,000 clones. The sequencing here drew on CD4+ T cells from blood, taken before the transplant. Receptors originate from a human donor who received a combined kidney and bone marrow transplant.

Details on this clone: The junction shows a germline mismatch at one end, possibly a read error. The read halts 3 residues ahead of the CDR3 end, with the missing end drawn from the germline J gene. The chain is built from TRBV7-7 and TRBJ2-1, with 11 bases lining up with TRBD2. The CDR3 runs to 17 residues. Looked up from germline, CDR1 is SSHAT and CDR2 is FNYEAQ (reference sequence). CDR3 bases read: TGTGCTAGCAGCTTAGATCTAGCGGGAGGACTTGGGAATGAG. Translated: CASSLDLAGGLGNE. The whole CDR3 reads CASSLDLAGGLGNEQFF. The full variable domain, in which reference TRBV7-7 and TRBJ2-1 provide the parts outside the CDR3, is GAGVSQSPRYKVTKRGQDVTLRCDPISSHATLYWYQQALGQGPEFLTYFNYEAQPDKSGLPSDRFSAERPEGSISTLTIQRTEQRDSAMYRCASSLDLAGGLGNEQFFGPGTRLTVL.

Notes on this clone: The read falls 3 residues short of the CDR3 end, and the missing part is taken from the germline J gene. V gene TRBV10-2 combines with J gene TRBJ1-1; 8 bases fit TRBD1. The germline V gene encodes CDR1 WSHSY and CDR2 SAAADI. V lost 8 bases to trimming and J lost 1 base; unmatched junction nucleotides: 9. The CDR3 runs 15 residues. Here the CDR3 reads CASLNPGQANTEAFF. CDR3 bases read: TGCGCCAGCCTGAATCCGGGACAGGCGAACACTGAA.

Turning to this clone: The read is 3 residues too short to cover the CDR3 end, so that end is filled in from the germline J gene. The rearrangement links TRBV19 to TRBJ1-1, with TRBD1 as a possible D gene (6 bases). Germline CDR1 LNHDA, CDR2 SQIVND (reference sequence). CDR3 length: 16 amino acids. V was clipped by 0 bases and J by 0 bases, with 11 bases between them. The sequenced CDR3 bases are TGTGCCAGTAGTATAGAGGGGGGGCGGATGAACACTGAA. Translating it yields CASSIEGGRMNTE. The entire CDR3 is CASSIEGGRMNTEAFF.

As for this clone: The read terminates 3 residues before the CDR3 end, so the remaining end is supplied by the germline J gene. V gene TRBV2 combines with J gene TRBJ2-2, with D perhaps matching TRBD2 (6 bases). V lost 8 bases, J lost 4 bases, and 17 bases lay in between. CDR3 length: 15 residues. CDR1 and CDR2 (germline): SNHLY, FYNNEI. CDR3 sequence reads: CASGTSTDPTGELFF. The part of the CDR3 DNA that was read is TGTGCCAGCGGAACTAGCACCGATCCCACCGGGGAG.

About this clone itself: Read data end 3 residues before the CDR3 end; the end is taken from the germline J gene. The gene calls are TRBV20-1 and TRBJ2-1; D gene unclear. From germline, CDR1 is DFQATT and CDR2 SNEGSKA (reference sequence). The CDR3 runs 15 residues. V was cut by 0 bases and J by 0 bases, with 9 bases left in between. This CDR3 is CSARDPPDSYNEQFF. The CDR3 DNA, read in part, is TGCAGTGCTAGAGATCCACCAGACTCCTACAATGAG.

On this clone itself: The missing CDR3 end, 3 residues past where the read stops, is filled in from the germline J gene. The chain is built from TRBV20-1 and TRBJ1-5, with TRBD1 identical over 8 bases. J gave up 6 bases and V 5 bases, and 9 bases lay outside the gene matches. Germline V lookup: CDR1 DFQATT, CDR2 SNEGSKA (reference sequence). This CDR3 is 14 amino acids long. CDR3 residues: CSAPGQGRSQPQHF. CDR3 DNA, as far as it was read: TGCAGTGCTCCAGGACAGGGTCGGAGTCAGCCC.

The CDR3 sequence: CASSPKGQGAHEQYF. CDR3 bases read: TGTGCCAGCAGCCCCAAAGGACAGGGGGCCCACGAG. The chain has TRBV7-3 and TRBJ2-7, with 11 bases matching TRBD1. The read comes to an end 3 residues before the CDR3 does, leaving the germline J gene to fill in the end. This CDR3 contains 15 residues. Trimming at V came to 5 bases and at J to 5 bases, leaving 8 bases not matched to a gene. Looked up from germline, CDR1 is SGHTA and CDR2 is FQGTGA.

About this clone: The read halts 3 residues ahead of the CDR3 end, with the missing end drawn from the germline J gene. This chain uses TRBV18 with TRBJ2-6; 8 positions match TRBD1. With V trimmed by 7 bases and J by 0 bases, 5 bases remained unmatched. The V gene's germline CDR1 is KGHSH and CDR2 LQKENI. CDR3 length: 16 residues. The DNA read from the CDR3 is TGTGCCAGCTTGGGACAGGACAACTCTGGGGCCAACGTC. This encodes CASLGQDNSGANV. From start to end, the CDR3 is CASLGQDNSGANVLTF.

A word on this clone: The read ends 3 residues early relative to the CDR3; the germline J gene fills the gap. This rearrangement joins TRBV7-2 to TRBJ1-3, with D possibly matching TRBD1 (5 bases). Germline CDR1 and CDR2: SGHTA and FQGNSA. The CDR3 runs to 15 residues. V was clipped by 5 bases and J by 3 bases, with 14 bases between them. The covered CDR3 bases are TGTGCCAGCAGCCACCGGGGGGTCGATGGAAACACC. It is translated as CASSHRGVDGNT. The entire CDR3 sequence reads CASSHRGVDGNTIYF.

Note on this clone: The sequenced fragment ends 3 residues before the CDR3 boundary, so the rest is inferred from the germline J gene. This sequence joins TRBV7-2 and TRBJ1-4; D is undetermined. Germline V gene sequence: CDR1 SGHTA, CDR2 FQGNSA. V was cut by 1 base and J by 8 bases, with 8 bases left in between. The CDR3 consists of 13 residues. The CDR3 DNA, read in part, is TGTGCCAGCAGCTTAGGGAGCGGGGAAAAA. Translation gives CASSLGSGEK. The whole CDR3 reads CASSLGSGEKLFF.

Concerning this clone: The sequence runs out 3 residues before the end of the CDR3; the remainder is reconstructed from the germline J gene. This chain connects TRBV19 to TRBJ2-3; D is perhaps TRBD1 (5 bases). The CDR3 spans 15 residues. Germline CDR1 and CDR2: LNHDA and SQIVND (reference sequence). V lost 3 bases, J lost 0 bases, and 10 bases lay in between. The CDR3 reads CASSIAQGSTDTQYF. Partial CDR3 DNA: TGTGCCAGTAGTATTGCGCAGGGTAGCACAGATACG.

A word on this clone: Read sequence stops 3 residues before the CDR3 end, and the germline J gene provides the missing end. This chain joins TRBV19 and TRBJ1-5, with D hard to call. CDR1 LNHDA and CDR2 SQIVND come from the germline V gene (reference sequence). The length of the CDR3 is 15 residues. The V gene lost 3 bases and the J gene lost 0 bases, with 9 bases spanning the gap. The CDR3 DNA, read in part, is TGTGCCAGTAGTATTTCCGGGGATAGCAATCAGCCC. Translating it yields CASSISGDSNQP. The entire CDR3 reads CASSISGDSNQPQHF.

A remark on this clone: Read sequence stops 3 residues before the CDR3 end, and the germline J gene provides the missing end. The chain recombines TRBV19 with TRBJ1-5, with TRBD1 as a possible D gene (5 bases). Trimming cost V 3 bases and J 0 bases, with 9 bases left between them. Germline assignment: CDR1 LNHDA and CDR2 SQIVND (reference sequence). CDR3 size: 15 residues. CDR3 amino acids: CASSIRGISNQPQHF. Partial CDR3 DNA: TGTGCCAGTAGTATCCGGGGGATTAGCAATCAGCCC.

About this clone itself: The CDR3 end is not reached by the read, which stops 3 residues before it; the germline J gene fills it in. This chain connects TRBV2 to TRBJ2-7; D gene uncertain. The CDR3 runs to 16 residues. Germline-derived CDR1 and CDR2 are SNHLY and FYNNEI. Trimming took off 0 bases at V and 0 bases at J, with 12 bases between the two ends. CDR3 DNA (partial): TGTGCCAGCAGTGAAGCTGACTTCTCACCCTCCTACGAG. Protein: CASSEADFSPSYE. The entire CDR3 protein is CASSEADFSPSYEQYF.

With regard to this clone: The read ends 3 residues early relative to the CDR3; the germline J gene fills the gap. The V call is TRBV20-1, the J call TRBJ2-5, with D tentatively TRBD1 (5 bases). V was cut by 3 bases and J by 2 bases, with 13 bases left in between. Germline values: CDR1 DFQATT, CDR2 SNEGSKA (reference sequence). The CDR3 runs to 14 residues. This CDR3 reads CSASPAQEQETQYF. CDR3 DNA (partial): TGCAGTGCTAGCCCAGCACAGGAACAAGAGACC.

In the case of this clone: The CDR3 end lies 3 residues beyond the end of the read and is filled in from the germline J gene. The chain is built from TRBV20-1 and TRBJ1-6; D is uncertain. The CDR3 is made up of 16 amino acids. Germline values: CDR1 DFQATT, CDR2 SNEGSKA (reference sequence). Between the trimmed V and J ends, which lost 3 bases and 7 bases, there was a span of 19 bases. CDR3 amino acids: CSASPLEPSRNSPLHF. The DNA read from the CDR3 is TGCAGTGCTAGCCCTCTCGAGCCATCACGGAATTCACCC.

In regard to this clone: The read finishes 3 residues shy of the CDR3 end, and the germline J gene is used to complete it. The V and J genes are TRBV2 and TRBJ1-3; tentatively, D is TRBD1 (5 bases). The V gene lost 4 bases and the J gene lost 2 bases, with 9 bases spanning the gap. The germline CDR1 and CDR2 sequences are SNHLY and FYNNEI. This CDR3 comprises 14 residues. The covered CDR3 bases are TGTGCCAGCAGTGTAGTCAGGGCTGGAAACACC. Its translation: CASSVVRAGNT. Given in full, the CDR3 is CASSVVRAGNTIYF.

On this clone: The read halts 3 residues ahead of the CDR3 end, with the missing end drawn from the germline J gene. The chain joins TRBV7-3 to TRBJ2-2; unclear D gene. V was clipped by 5 bases and J by 1 base, with 5 bases between them. The CDR3 is made up of 13 amino acids. Germline assignment: CDR1 SGHTA and CDR2 FQGTGA. The covered CDR3 bases are TGTGCCAGCAGCCCACAGAACACCGGGGAG. Translating gives CASSPQNTGE. The complete CDR3 protein is CASSPQNTGELFF.

Worth noting for this clone: The missing CDR3 end, 3 residues past where the read stops, is filled in from the germline J gene. The V and J genes are TRBV7-2 and TRBJ2-7; D possibly corresponds to TRBD2 (6 bases). CDR1 and CDR2 from the germline V gene are SGHTA and FQGNSA. CDR3 length: 15 residues. Between the trimmed V and J ends, which lost 1 base and 1 base, there was a span of 11 bases. CDR3 sequence: CASSLGGSGSYEQYF. Incomplete CDR3 DNA: TGTGCCAGCAGCTTAGGAGGTAGCGGATCCTACGAG. Full variable domain (remainder filled in from reference TRBV7-2 and TRBJ2-7): GAGVSQSPSNKVTEKGKDVELRCDPISGHTALYWYRQSLGQGLEFLIYFQGNSAPDKSGLPSDRFSAERTGGSVSTLTIQRTQQEDSAVYLCASSLGGSGSYEQYFGPGTRLTVT.

Notes on this clone: The read finishes 3 residues shy of the CDR3 end, and the germline J gene is used to complete it. The chain joins TRBV20-1 to TRBJ2-5, with D tentatively TRBD1 (7 bases). Trimming took off 5 bases at V and 4 bases at J, with 20 bases between the two ends. Germline V gene sequence: CDR1 DFQATT, CDR2 SNEGSKA (reference sequence). This CDR3 spans 15 amino acids. The part of the CDR3 DNA that was read is TGCAGTGCTGGGGGTGGGACCCAGGGGGGAGAGACC. It is translated as CSAGGGTQGGET. The entire CDR3 protein is CSAGGGTQGGETQYF.

With regard to this clone: Read data end 3 residues before the CDR3 end; the end is taken from the germline J gene. This chain connects TRBV28 to TRBJ2-1, with TRBD2 matching 9 bases. Germline loops: CDR1 MDHEN, CDR2 SYDVKM. The CDR3 length is 16 residues. J lost 1 base, V lost 4 bases, and 5 bases had no gene match. Incomplete CDR3 DNA: TGTGCCAGCAGTTCCCTAGCGGGACGTTCCTACAATGAG. Protein: CASSSLAGRSYNE. The entire CDR3 is CASSSLAGRSYNEQFF.

As regards this clone: The CDR3 extends 3 residues past the end of the read, so its final part is completed from the germline J gene. V gene TRBV29-1 combines with J gene TRBJ2-6, with D maybe TRBD1 (6 bases). CDR1 and CDR2 from the germline V gene are SQVTM and ANQGSEA. The CDR3 covers 16 residues. The V gene lost 3 bases and the J gene lost 0 bases, with 12 bases spanning the gap. The CDR3: CSVEGTPSSGANVLTF. The DNA read from the CDR3 is TGCAGCGTTGAGGGGACACCGTCCTCTGGGGCCAACGTC.